Below, one T cell receptor beta chain is given with its context. This entry comes from a study of PD-1 blockade in classical Hodgkin lymphoma. Clones were sequenced by immunoSEQ multiplex PCR, and TCRdb holds only the in-frame ones, with some missing. The sample shows roughly 13,000 clones, roughly 80% of them seen only once. V lost 5 bases and J lost 0, with 8 bases in between. CDR3 length: 14 amino acids. Time point meaning: cycle 4 day 1 (C4D1), after six to seven weeks of nivolumab. Every one of the patients relapsed after autologous stem cell transplantation (brentuximab vedotin exposure was variable). Thawed PBMCs underwent magnetic negative selection to yield purified CD4+ T cells.

This chain links TRBV23-1 with TRBJ1-3, with D hard to call. TRBV23-1 is assigned to the ORF class and has an uncertain function. The sequence was collected from a human donor with classical Hodgkin lymphoma. Sequenced material: CD4+ T cells from blood, taken before the fourth cycle of nivolumab. CDR3 sequence: CASSLPLSGNTIYF. The CDR3 DNA reads as TGCGCCAGCAGTTTACCCCTCTCTGGAAACACCATATATTTT.